The T cell receptor beta chain under discussion was sequenced for a study of cytomegalovirus exposure and HLA in healthy donors. Study-wide findings and caveats: Rarity marked most TCR sequences, yet some public TCRs occurred in many donors. Diagnosis of cytomegalovirus status made by the classifier reportedly showed high specificity and sensitivity. Specific recognition of CMV antigens was confirmed in vitro for a few chains (all CMV-associated).

Repertoires were generated with immunoSEQ multiplex PCR, while TCRdb's copy carries only in-frame clones and drops some. Of fewer than 150,000 clones in the sample, about 86% were seen once. The donors were in the roughly 120-subject validation cohort, distinct from the approximately 700-subject first cohort. Of note for this clone: Its antigen is not identified.

CDR1 SNHLY and CDR2 FYNNEI come from the germline V gene. Trimming took 6 bases from V and 8 from J; bases not matched to a gene: 8. The CDR3 has 14 residues. The TCR comes from a woman in her late teens or twenties in good health and CMV-seropositive. Sequenced input: PBMCs. V gene TRBV2 combines with J gene TRBJ1-2; 11 nucleotides agree with TRBD1. The CDR3 DNA reads as TGTGCCAGCAGGGACCGGGACAGGGGGTTGGGCTACACCTTC. It is translated as CASRDRDRGLGYTF.